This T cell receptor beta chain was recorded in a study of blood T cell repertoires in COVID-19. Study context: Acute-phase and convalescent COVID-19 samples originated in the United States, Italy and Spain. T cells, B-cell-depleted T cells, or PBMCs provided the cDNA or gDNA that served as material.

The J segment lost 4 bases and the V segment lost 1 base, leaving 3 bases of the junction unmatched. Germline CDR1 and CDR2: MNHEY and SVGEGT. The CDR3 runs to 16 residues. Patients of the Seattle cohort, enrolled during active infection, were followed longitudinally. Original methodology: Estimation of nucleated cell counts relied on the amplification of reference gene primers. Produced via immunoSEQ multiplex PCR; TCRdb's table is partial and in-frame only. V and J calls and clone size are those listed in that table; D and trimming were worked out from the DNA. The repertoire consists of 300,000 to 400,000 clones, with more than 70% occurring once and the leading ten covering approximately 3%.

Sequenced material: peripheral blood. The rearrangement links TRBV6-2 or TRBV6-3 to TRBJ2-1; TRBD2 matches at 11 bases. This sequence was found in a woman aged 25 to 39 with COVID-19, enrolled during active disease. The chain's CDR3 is CASSYYPSGRYNEQFF. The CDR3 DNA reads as TGTGCCAGCAGTTACTATCCTAGCGGGAGGTACAATGAGCAGTTCTTC.